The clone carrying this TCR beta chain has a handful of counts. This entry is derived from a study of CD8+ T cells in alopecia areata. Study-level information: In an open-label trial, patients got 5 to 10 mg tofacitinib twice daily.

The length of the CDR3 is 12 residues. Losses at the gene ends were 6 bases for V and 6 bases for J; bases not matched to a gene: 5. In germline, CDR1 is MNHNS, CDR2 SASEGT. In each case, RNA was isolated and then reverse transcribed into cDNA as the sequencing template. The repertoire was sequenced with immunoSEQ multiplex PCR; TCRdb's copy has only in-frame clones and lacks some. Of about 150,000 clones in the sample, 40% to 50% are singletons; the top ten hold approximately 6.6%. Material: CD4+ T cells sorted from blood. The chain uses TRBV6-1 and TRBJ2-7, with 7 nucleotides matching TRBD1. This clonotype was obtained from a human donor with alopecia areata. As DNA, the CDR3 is TGTGCCAGCAGCCAATGGACAGGCGAGCAGTACTTC. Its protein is CASSQWTGEQYF.